This T cell receptor (beta chain) stems from a study of cytomegalovirus exposure and HLA in healthy donors. Broader study findings: Follow-up analysis later connected one missense variant in DCLRE1C with trimming of TCR beta V- and J-genes. Several of the most significant clusters appeared, in a later analysis, to be linked to common viral pathogens. A classifier reportedly called cytomegalovirus status with high sensitivity and specificity. Analyzed later, association rates of TCRs varied across HLA loci, with DRB1 most and HLA-C fewest.

The PCR had 60 Vbeta and 13 Jbeta primers. Repertoires were generated with immunoSEQ multiplex PCR, while TCRdb's copy carries only in-frame clones and drops some. The sample shows 150,000 to 200,000 clones, about 72% of them seen only once. Trimming at V came to 4 bases and at J to 1 base, leaving 9 bases not matched to a gene. CDR3 length: 17 residues. The germline V gene encodes CDR1 SGHTA and CDR2 FQGNSA. Details on this clone: Its antigen is unknown.

This chain joins TRBV7-2 and TRBJ2-3; TRBD1 aligns across 9 bases. The origin of this receptor is a male donor in good health and CMV-seronegative. Input material: PBMCs. In DNA form, the CDR3 reads TGTGCCAGCAGCTCGCGCCGTAGGACAGGGGGCACAGATACGCAGTATTTT. Encoded protein: CASSSRRRTGGTDTQYF.